This T cell receptor beta chain was retrieved from a study of blood T cell repertoires in COVID-19. Libraries were prepared by immunoSEQ multiplex PCR; TCRdb keeps only in-frame clonotypes and omits some of them. Here the sample spans approximately 91,000 clones, 75% to 85% being singletons. Germline loops: CDR1 SGHRS, CDR2 YFSETQ. V was cut by 2 bases and J by 1 base, with 6 bases left in between. The CDR3 totals 14 residues. Sequencing was performed on peripheral blood. The chain is built from TRBV5-1 and TRBJ2-2; the D is unclear. This receptor was obtained from a man between 65 and 85 years old with acute or convalescent COVID-19. This CDR3 reads CASSLERNTGELFF. The CDR3, as DNA: TGCGCCAGCAGCTTAGAGAGGAACACCGGGGAGCTGTTTTTT.